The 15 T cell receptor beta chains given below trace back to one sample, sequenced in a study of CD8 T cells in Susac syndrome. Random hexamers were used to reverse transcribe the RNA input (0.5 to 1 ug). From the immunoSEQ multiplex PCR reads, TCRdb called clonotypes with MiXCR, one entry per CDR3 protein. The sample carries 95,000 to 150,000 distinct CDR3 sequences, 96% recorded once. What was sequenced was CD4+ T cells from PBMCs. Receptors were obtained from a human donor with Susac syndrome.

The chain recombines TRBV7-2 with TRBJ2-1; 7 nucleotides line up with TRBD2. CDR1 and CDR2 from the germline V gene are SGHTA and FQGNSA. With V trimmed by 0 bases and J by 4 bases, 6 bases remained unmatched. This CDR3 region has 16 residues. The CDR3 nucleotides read TGTGCCAGCAGCTTAGCCCCTAGCGGAGTTTACAATGAGCAGTTCTTC. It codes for CASSLAPSGVYNEQFF. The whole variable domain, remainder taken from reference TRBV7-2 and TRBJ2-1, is GAGVSQSPSNKVTEKGKDVELRCDPISGHTALYWYRQSLGQGLEFLIYFQGNSAPDKSGLPSDRFSAERTGGSVSTLTIQRTQQEDSAVYLCASSLAPSGVYNEQFFGPGTRLTVL.

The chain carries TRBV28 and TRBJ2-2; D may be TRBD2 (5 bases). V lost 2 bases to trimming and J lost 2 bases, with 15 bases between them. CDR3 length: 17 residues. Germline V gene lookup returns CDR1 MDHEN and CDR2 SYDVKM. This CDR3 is CASSLPGRWTNTGELFF. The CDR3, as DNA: TGTGCCAGCAGTTTACCCGGACGTTGGACTAACACCGGGGAGCTGTTTTTT.

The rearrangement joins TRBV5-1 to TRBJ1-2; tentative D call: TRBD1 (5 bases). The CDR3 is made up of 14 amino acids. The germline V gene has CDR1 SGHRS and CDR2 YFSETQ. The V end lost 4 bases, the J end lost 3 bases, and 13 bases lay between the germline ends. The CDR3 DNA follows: TGCGCCAGCAGCCCCCGAGAGGGACACTATGGCTACACCTTC. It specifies CASSPREGHYGYTF.

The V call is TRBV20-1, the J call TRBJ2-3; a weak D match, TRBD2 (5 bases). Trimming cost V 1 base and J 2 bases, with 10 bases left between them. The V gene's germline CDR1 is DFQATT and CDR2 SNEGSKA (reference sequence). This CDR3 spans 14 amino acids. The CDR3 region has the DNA TGCAGTGCTAGAGCGATGGAGGTCACAGATACGCAGTATTTT. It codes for CSARAMEVTDTQYF.

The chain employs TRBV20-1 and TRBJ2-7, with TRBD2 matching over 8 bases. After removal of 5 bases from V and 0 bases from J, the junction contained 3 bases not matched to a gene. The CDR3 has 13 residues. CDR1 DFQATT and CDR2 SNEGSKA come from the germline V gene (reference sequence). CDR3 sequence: CSAHSGVSYEQYF. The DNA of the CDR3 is TGCAGTGCTCATAGCGGGGTCTCCTACGAGCAGTACTTC.

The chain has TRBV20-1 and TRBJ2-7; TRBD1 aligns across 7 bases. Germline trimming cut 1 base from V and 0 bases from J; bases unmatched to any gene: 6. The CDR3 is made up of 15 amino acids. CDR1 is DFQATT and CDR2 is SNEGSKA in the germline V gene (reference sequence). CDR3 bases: TGCAGTGCTAGAGTCCAGCGACAGGGCTCCTACGAGCAGTACTTC. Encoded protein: CSARVQRQGSYEQYF.

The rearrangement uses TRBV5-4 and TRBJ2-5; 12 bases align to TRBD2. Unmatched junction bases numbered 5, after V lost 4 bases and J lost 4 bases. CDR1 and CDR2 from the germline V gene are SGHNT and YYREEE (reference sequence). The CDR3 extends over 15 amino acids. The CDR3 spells CASSRTSGMRETQYF. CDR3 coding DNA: TGTGCCAGCAGCAGGACTAGCGGGATGAGAGAGACCCAGTACTTC.

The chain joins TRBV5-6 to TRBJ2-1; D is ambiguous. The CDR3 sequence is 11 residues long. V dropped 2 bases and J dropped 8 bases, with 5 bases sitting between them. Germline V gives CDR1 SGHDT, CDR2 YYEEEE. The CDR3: CASSLLYEQFF. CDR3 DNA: TGTGCCAGCAGCTTACTATATGAGCAGTTCTTC. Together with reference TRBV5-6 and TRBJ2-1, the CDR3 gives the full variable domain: DAGVTQSPTHLIKTRGQQVTLRCSPKSGHDTVSWYQQALGQGPQFIFQYYEEEERQRGNFPDRFSGHQFPNYSSELNVNALLLGDSALYLCASSLLYEQFFGPGTRLTVL.

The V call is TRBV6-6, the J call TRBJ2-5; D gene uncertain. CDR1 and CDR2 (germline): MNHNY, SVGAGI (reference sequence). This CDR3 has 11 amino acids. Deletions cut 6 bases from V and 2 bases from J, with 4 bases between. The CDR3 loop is CASRKQETQYF. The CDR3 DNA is TGTGCCAGCAGAAAACAAGAGACCCAGTACTTC.

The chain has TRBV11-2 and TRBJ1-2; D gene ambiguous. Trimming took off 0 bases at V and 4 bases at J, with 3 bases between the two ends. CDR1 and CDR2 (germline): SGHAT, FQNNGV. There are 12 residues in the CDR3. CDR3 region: CASSLESYGYTF. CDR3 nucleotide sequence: TGTGCCAGCAGCTTAGAGAGCTATGGCTACACCTTC.

For the CDR3, the DNA is TGTGCCAGCAGATCCGGCCCTAGCGGGATATACGAGCAGTACTTC. It specifies CASRSGPSGIYEQYF. This chain connects TRBV7-2 to TRBJ2-7, with TRBD2 matching 9 bases. CDR3 length: 15 amino acids. Germline V lookup: CDR1 SGHTA, CDR2 FQGNSA. The ends lost 6 bases at V and 4 bases at J; junction bases unmatched: 10. Together with reference TRBV7-2 and TRBJ2-7, the CDR3 gives the full variable domain: GAGVSQSPSNKVTEKGKDVELRCDPISGHTALYWYRQSLGQGLEFLIYFQGNSAPDKSGLPSDRFSAERTGGSVSTLTIQRTQQEDSAVYLCASRSGPSGIYEQYFGPGTRLTVT.

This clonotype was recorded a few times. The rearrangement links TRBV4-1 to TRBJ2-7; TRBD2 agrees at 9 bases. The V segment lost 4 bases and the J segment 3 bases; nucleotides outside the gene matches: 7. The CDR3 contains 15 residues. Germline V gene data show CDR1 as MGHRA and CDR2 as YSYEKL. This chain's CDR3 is CASSPRVAGVYEQYF. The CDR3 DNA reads TGCGCCAGCAGCCCGAGGGTAGCGGGAGTCTACGAGCAGTACTTC.

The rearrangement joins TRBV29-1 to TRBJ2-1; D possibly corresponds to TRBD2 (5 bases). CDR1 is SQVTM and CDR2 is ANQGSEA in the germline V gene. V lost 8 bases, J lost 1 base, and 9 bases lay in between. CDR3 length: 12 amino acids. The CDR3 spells CSLGESYNEQFF. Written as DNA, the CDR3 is TGCAGCCTCGGGGAATCCTACAATGAGCAGTTCTTC.

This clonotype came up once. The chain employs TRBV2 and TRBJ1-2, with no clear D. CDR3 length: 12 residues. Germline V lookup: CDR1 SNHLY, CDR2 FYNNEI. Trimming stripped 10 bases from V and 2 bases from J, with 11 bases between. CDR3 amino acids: CATSDGNYGYTF. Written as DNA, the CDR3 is TGTGCCACTTCGGACGGAAACTATGGCTACACCTTC.

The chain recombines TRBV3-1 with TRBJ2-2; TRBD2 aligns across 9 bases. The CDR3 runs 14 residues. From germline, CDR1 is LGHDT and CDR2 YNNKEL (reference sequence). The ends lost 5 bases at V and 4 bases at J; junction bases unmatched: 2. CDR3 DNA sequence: TGTGCCAGCAGCAATAGCGGGAGCACCGGGGAGCTGTTTTTT. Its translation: CASSNSGSTGELFF.